Below, 17 T cell receptor beta chains from the same sample are listed, as sequenced in a study of T cells in localized non-small cell lung cancer. The repertoire was sequenced with immunoSEQ multiplex PCR; TCRdb's copy has only in-frame clones and lacks some. The table has 26,000 or so clones, around 90% seen once. The specimen was peripheral blood, collected before any cancer treatment. The receptors were sampled from a male donor older than 55 with stage I lung adenocarcinoma.

The V gene is TRBV20-1, the J gene TRBJ2-7; no clear D gene. Germline assignment: CDR1 DFQATT and CDR2 SNEGSKA (reference sequence). Trimming left V 7 bases short and J 6 bases short, with 10 bases between. The CDR3 extends over 10 amino acids. The CDR3 region is CSVDGAEQYF. The CDR3 DNA sequence: TGCAGTGTAGACGGCGCCGAGCAGTACTTC.

The chain recombines TRBV7-2 with TRBJ2-3; D uncertain. The germline V and J ends were trimmed by 2 bases and 5 bases, with 2 bases remaining between them. The CDR3 has 11 amino acids. Germline CDR1 is SGHTA and CDR2 is FQGNSA. CDR3 sequence reads: CASSLKDTQYF. For the CDR3, the DNA is TGTGCCAGCAGCTTAAAAGATACGCAGTATTTT.

The chain couples TRBV2 to TRBJ1-3; D uncertain. The length of the CDR3 is 14 residues. Germline CDR1 is SNHLY and CDR2 is FYNNEI. V lost 1 base and J lost 4, with 8 bases in between. As DNA, the CDR3 is TGTGCCAGCAGTGAAGTGGTCGGGGGAAACACCATATATTTT. Amino acids: CASSEVVGGNTIYF. Using reference TRBV2 and TRBJ1-3 for the parts outside the CDR3, the full variable domain is EPEVTQTPSHQVTQMGQEVILRCVPISNHLYFYWYRQILGQKVEFLVSFYNNEISEKSEIFDDQFSVERPDGSNFTLKIRSTKLEDSAMYFCASSEVVGGNTIYFGEGSWLTVV.

This rearrangement joins TRBV7-2 to TRBJ2-5, with no clear D. Germline V gives CDR1 SGHTA, CDR2 FQGNSA. This CDR3 contains 14 residues. The V gene lost 0 bases and the J gene lost 2 bases, with 7 bases spanning the gap. CDR3 bases: TGTGCCAGCAGCTTAGCAGGGTTTCAAGAGACCCAGTACTTC. Protein: CASSLAGFQETQYF.

The chain uses TRBV5-6 and TRBJ2-7, with 9 nucleotides matching TRBD1. Germline assignment: CDR1 SGHDT and CDR2 YYEEEE. The trim removed 1 base at V and 3 bases at J, leaving 5 bases unmatched. The CDR3 is 15 residues long. CDR3 protein: CASSLFATGGYEQYF. CDR3 nucleotide sequence: TGTGCCAGCAGCTTGTTTGCGACAGGGGGCTACGAGCAGTACTTC.

The rearrangement uses TRBV6-9 and TRBJ1-5; perhaps TRBD1 as D (5 bases). V shed 6 bases and J shed 0 bases, with 15 bases lying between them. The CDR3 has 16 residues. Germline CDR1 and CDR2: MNHGY and SVAAGI. CDR3 DNA sequence: TGTGCCAGCAGAAAATGGGGGTACTATAGCAATCAGCCCCAGCATTTT. It is translated as CASRKWGYYSNQPQHF.

The chain links TRBV2 to TRBJ1-1; D gene unclear. Trimming stripped 2 bases from V and 8 bases from J, with 12 bases between. Germline-derived CDR1 and CDR2 are SNHLY and FYNNEI. The CDR3 loop spans 13 amino acids. DNA of the CDR3: TGTGCCAGCAGTGAATCCTGGGTCCCCGAAGCTTTCTTT. It translates to CASSESWVPEAFF.

The table lists this clone with a few counts. The rearrangement links TRBV30 to TRBJ1-6, with D uncertain. Trimming left V 1 base short and J 12 bases short, with 10 bases between. CDR1 GTSNPN and CDR2 SVGIG come from the germline V gene (reference sequence). The CDR3 contains 12 residues. CDR3 coding DNA: TGTGCCTGGAGTGGTGGGTCGGGACCCCTCCACTTT. Translated: CAWSGGSGPLHF.

The V and J genes are TRBV4-3 and TRBJ2-1; 8 bases agree with TRBD2. J was trimmed by 4 bases and V by 0 bases; bases with no gene match: 8. The CDR3 length is 17 residues. Per the germline V gene, CDR1 is LGHNA and CDR2 is YSLEER. The CDR3 region is CASSQESGTSGYNEQFF. CDR3 nucleotides: TGCGCCAGCAGCCAAGAATCTGGAACTAGCGGATACAATGAGCAGTTCTTC.

The J gene is TRBJ2-1, the V gene TRBV28, with 7 bases fitting TRBD2. V was pared by 9 bases and J by 4 bases, with 9 bases of the junction left unmatched. Germline CDR1 and CDR2: MDHEN and SYDVKM. The CDR3 spans 14 residues. In DNA, the CDR3 is TGTGCCAGTATAGGACTAGGCATATACAATGAGCAGTTCTTC. Residues: CASIGLGIYNEQFF.

The sample holds a few counts of this clone. This chain connects TRBV2 to TRBJ1-3; D uncertain. CDR1 SNHLY and CDR2 FYNNEI come from the germline V gene. The CDR3 has 14 residues. Deletions cut 4 bases from V and 3 bases from J, with 10 bases between. The CDR3 protein is CASSGEIFGNTIYF. The CDR3 coding sequence is TGTGCCAGCAGTGGGGAGATTTTTGGAAACACCATATATTTT.

The J gene is TRBJ2-7, the V gene TRBV9; tentatively, D is TRBD1 or TRBD2 (5 bases each). Trimming stripped 2 bases from V and 4 bases from J, with 13 bases between. Germline V gene data show CDR1 as SGDLS and CDR2 as YYNGEE. CDR3 length equals 14 residues. CDR3 DNA: TGTGCCAGCAGCGTGAGGGGTGGGGATTACGAGCAGTACTTC. It is translated as CASSVRGGDYEQYF. The full variable domain, rest sourced from reference TRBV9 and TRBJ2-7, is DSGVTQTPKHLITATGQRVTLRCSPRSGDLSVYWYQQSLDQGLQFLIQYYNGEERAKGNILERFSAQQFPDLHSELNLSSLELGDSALYFCASSVRGGDYEQYFGPGTRLTVT.

The gene calls are TRBV7-8 and TRBJ2-3; no clear D gene. The CDR3 is 13 residues long. Trimming removed 0 bases from V and 5 bases from J, with 6 bases in between. From germline, CDR1 is SGHVS and CDR2 FQNEAQ. The CDR3 sequence: CASSLAREDTQYF. In DNA form, the CDR3 reads TGTGCCAGCAGCTTAGCAAGGGAAGATACGCAGTATTTT. Full variable domain (missing parts from reference TRBV7-8 and TRBJ2-3): GAGVSQSPRYKVAKRGQDVALRCDPISGHVSLFWYQQALGQGPEFLTYFQNEAQLDKSGLPSDRFFAERPEGSVSTLKIQRTQQEDSAVYLCASSLAREDTQYFGPGTRLTVL.

The chain recombines TRBV9 with TRBJ2-2; TRBD2 matches at 11 bases. Germline CDR1 SGDLS, CDR2 YYNGEE. CDR3 length: 17 residues. V lost 0 bases, J lost 0 bases, and 1 base stayed unmatched. CDR3 bases: TGTGCCAGCAGCGTAGTTAGCGGGGGGGCGAACACCGGGGAGCTGTTTTTT. It specifies CASSVVSGGANTGELFF.

The J gene is TRBJ1-3, the V gene TRBV11-2; D is undetermined. The CDR3 extends over 16 amino acids. CDR1 is SGHAT, CDR2 FQNNGV, per germline. V was pared by 0 bases and J by 4 bases, with 13 bases between. CDR3 coding DNA: TGTGCCAGCAGCTTAGACCTTTTCGTCCAGGGAAACACCATATATTTT. It is translated as CASSLDLFVQGNTIYF.

CDR3 nucleotide sequence: TGTGCCAGCAGCCACGTGGGACCGTACAGGGGGAACACTGAAGCTTTCTTT. It is translated as CASSHVGPYRGNTEAFF. The rearrangement links TRBV11-2 to TRBJ1-1; TRBD1 matches at 7 bases. Germline CDR1 is SGHAT and CDR2 is FQNNGV. The trim removed 5 bases at V and 1 base at J, leaving 13 bases unmatched. The CDR3 runs 17 residues.

The chain joins TRBV5-1 to TRBJ2-6; D possibly corresponds to TRBD2 (5 bases). V gave up 4 bases and J gave up 0 bases, with 17 bases separating them. The V gene's germline CDR1 is SGHRS and CDR2 YFSETQ. This CDR3 has 18 amino acids. The CDR3 region is CASSRSTDGLSGANVLTF. Written as DNA, the CDR3 is TGCGCCAGCAGCCGTTCGACCGATGGACTCTCTGGGGCCAACGTCCTGACTTTC. The full variable domain, rest sourced from reference TRBV5-1 and TRBJ2-6, is KAGVTQTPRYLIKTRGQQVTLSCSPISGHRSVSWYQQTPGQGLQFLFEYFSETQRNKGNFPGRFSGRQFSNSRSEMNVSTLELGDSALYLCASSRSTDGLSGANVLTFGAGSRLTVL.